This TCR beta chain was sequenced for a study of Ad26.COV2.S vaccination and SARS-CoV-2 variants. Study background: Trial arm assignment for the donor was COV1001 Ad26.COV2.S.

This CDR3 region has 15 residues. From germline, CDR1 is MNHEY and CDR2 SVGEGT. The V end lost 0 bases, the J end lost 2 bases, and 8 bases lay between the germline ends. The repertoire was sequenced with immunoSEQ multiplex PCR; TCRdb's copy has only in-frame clones and lacks some. This repertoire shows about 350,000 clones, roughly 84% found once; its top ten account for roughly 3.3%. Stated treatment: approximately 18 received Ad26.COV2.S at low or high dose, single or two shots; 5 received placebo; per-sample allocation not given. Day 63 after the first injection of vaccine or placebo was the sampling time. This clone has a single count.

This TCR came from a person between 18 and 65 years old who received the Ad26.COV2.S COVID-19 vaccine or a placebo. This specimen was peripheral blood, taken in a trial of Ad26.COV2.S vaccine versus placebo. This chain links TRBV6-2 or TRBV6-3 with TRBJ2-4; TRBD2 is a possible D gene (6 bases). The CDR3 nucleotides are TGTGCCAGCAGTTACTCGGGGAGGACCAAAAACATTCAGTACTTC. Translation gives CASSYSGRTKNIQYF.